This TCR beta chain was sequenced for a study of regulatory T cells in long-lasting Graves disease (dated by TCRdb to the early 2020s). In the study overall: Persistent Graves' disease meant more than 5 years of antithyroid drug treatment with TSH receptor autoantibodies that stayed positive. This study used TCR sequencing and RNA sequencing of peripheral blood to compare persistent Graves' disease patients against newly diagnosed Graves' disease patients. The study was registered as a clinical trial and conducted in China. TCR sequencing covered around 13 persistent and 20 or so newly diagnosed Graves' disease patients, around 33 samples in total. Antithyroid drugs had been taken for 8.5 to 13 years on average by persistent Graves' disease patients in the clinical cohort.

The sample's time point, from its label and the paper: persistent/refractory GD, antithyroid drugs over 5 years with positive TRAb. For both TCR sequencing and RNA sequencing, RNA was extracted from PBMCs in TRIzol. The diagnosis of Graves' disease was made according to American Thyroid Association guidelines. Patients were recruited from an endocrinology department in Xi'an, China. Each patient gave about 8.1 milliliters of peripheral blood, collected in an EDTA anticoagulant tube. PBMCs were isolated by Ficoll Paque Plus density gradient separation without further T cell sorting. RNA quality was checked with an Agilent 2100 Bioanalyzer and agarose gel, and concentration with a NanoDrop 2000. What the work shows at the level of the full study, not this receptor alone: Compared with newly diagnosed patients, persistent Graves' disease patients had lower TCR Shannon entropy and fewer highly expanded clones, which suggests clonal expansion. The study examined only peripheral blood because the primary lesion, thyroid tissue, could not be accessed. Persistent disease showed preferential use of TRBV28, TRBJ1-2 and TRBJ2-5, whereas newly diagnosed disease favored TRBV20-1 and TRBJ2-1. More public clonotypes were shared among persistent patients (about 2,800) than among newly diagnosed patients (966). Sequencing and analysis were limited to the TCR beta chain. As a limitation, the authors acknowledged that the small sample size may reduce accuracy.

As encoded in the germline V gene, CDR1 is SNHLY while CDR2 is FYNNEI. Cut back by 6 bases and 2 bases, the V and J ends lie 5 bases apart. The CDR3 spans 12 residues, from the cysteine through the phenylalanine. Only the CDR3 portion is preserved as DNA: 36 bases, with reading frame beginning at the first base. The library relied on multiplex PCR. Sequenced on an Illumina HiSeq 4000. To build TCR beta libraries, CDR3 regions were amplified by Arm-PCR using iRepertoire HTBI primers. Before sequencing, the PCR products underwent gel purification. The paper's data handling went like this. Gene usage analysis of CDR3 amino acid clonotypes relied on the 60 or so TRBV and 13 to 15 TRBJ segments identified across samples. COPE and FqMerger were used to merge filtered high-quality paired reads into contigs. BLAST was used to align contigs to the IMGT TRBV, TRBD and TRBJ reference genes, and CDR3 was defined following IMGT. Clonotypes above 0.1% frequency were classified as highly expanded clones. Repertoire diversity was measured by Shannon entropy, and V-J evenness by the Gini coefficient. A clonotype was considered public if more than one individual shared it. TCRdb handled the public reads itself, with Q25 trimming in fastp and clone calling in MiXCR, and kept productive beta chains. One record per CDR3 amino acid sequence lists the most common genes and DNA. The V and J calls were not made by the authors but by TCRdb's processing. The sample yields over 650,000 distinct CDR3 sequences; around 30% were counted once. Of the sample, 35% to 55% falls within the top ten clones.

This clonotype was found a few times. It lacks a known antigen. No qualities accompany the bases; no much larger clone lies one base away. This sequence uses TRBV2 and TRBJ2-4; no D segment can be confidently identified. The source was peripheral blood mononuclear cells (PBMCs), collected when the disease was refractory, from a patient treated with antithyroid drugs. The source of this sequence is a female donor with Graves disease. CDR3 sequence: CASSPTKNIQYF. The bases read TGTGCCAGCAGCCCAACCAAAAACATTCAGTACTTC.